The T cell receptor beta chain under discussion was sequenced for a study of cytomegalovirus exposure and HLA in healthy donors. Germline-derived CDR1 and CDR2 are MDHEN and SYDVKM. Between the trimmed V and J ends, which lost 3 bases and 4 bases, there was a span of 22 bases. There are 18 residues in the CDR3. Amplification used 60 Vbeta primers and 13 Jbeta primers. Using immunoSEQ multiplex PCR, the repertoire was profiled, and TCRdb retains in-frame clones only, with some absent. This table has some 150,000 clones, around 60% appearing once. Input material: PBMCs. The V gene is TRBV28, the J gene TRBJ2-1; possible D gene TRBD2, 6 bases. The sequence came from a woman aged 55-69 years in good health and CMV-seropositive. CDR3 in amino acids: CASSFPRGSGTLYNEQFF. CDR3 sequence (DNA): TGTGCCAGCAGTTTTCCCCGGGGTAGCGGAACACTTTACAATGAGCAGTTCTTC.